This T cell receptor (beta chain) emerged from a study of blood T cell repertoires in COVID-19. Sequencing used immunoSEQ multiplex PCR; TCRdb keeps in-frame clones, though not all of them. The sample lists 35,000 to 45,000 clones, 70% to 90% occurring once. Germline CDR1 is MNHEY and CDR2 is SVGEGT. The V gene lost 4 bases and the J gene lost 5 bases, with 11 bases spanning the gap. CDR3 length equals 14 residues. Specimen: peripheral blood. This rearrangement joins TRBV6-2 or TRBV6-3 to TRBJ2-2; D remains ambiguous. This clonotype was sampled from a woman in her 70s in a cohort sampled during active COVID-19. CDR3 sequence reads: CASSWALTTGELFF. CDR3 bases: TGTGCCAGCAGTTGGGCTCTCACTACCGGGGAGCTGTTTTTT.